This T cell receptor (beta chain) was profiled in a study of T cell responses to AZD1222 COVID-19 vaccine. Broader study findings: Spike-specific TCR breadth and depth were elevated following two AZD1222 doses. Repertoire sampling occurred only after the peak T cell response. Only five to seven AZD1222 recipients were seropositive at baseline.

Data came from immunoSEQ multiplex PCR; TCRdb stores just in-frame clones and leaves some out. In the table there are 80,000 to 100,000 clones, 65% to 90% of which are singletons. Note on this clone: Antigen specificity is unknown.

After removal of 0 bases from V and 5 bases from J, the junction contained 0 bases not matched to a gene. This CDR3 is built from 15 residues. Germline CDR1 KGHSH, CDR2 LQKENI. The origin of this receptor is an adult in good health. The chain is built from TRBV18 and TRBJ1-4, with 10 bases aligning to TRBD1. The sample was peripheral blood, taken on day 0 of AZD1222 vaccination. The CDR3 region has the DNA TGTGCCAGCTCACCACCGGGACAGGGGAATGAAAAACTGTTTTTT. Translated: CASSPPGQGNEKLFF.